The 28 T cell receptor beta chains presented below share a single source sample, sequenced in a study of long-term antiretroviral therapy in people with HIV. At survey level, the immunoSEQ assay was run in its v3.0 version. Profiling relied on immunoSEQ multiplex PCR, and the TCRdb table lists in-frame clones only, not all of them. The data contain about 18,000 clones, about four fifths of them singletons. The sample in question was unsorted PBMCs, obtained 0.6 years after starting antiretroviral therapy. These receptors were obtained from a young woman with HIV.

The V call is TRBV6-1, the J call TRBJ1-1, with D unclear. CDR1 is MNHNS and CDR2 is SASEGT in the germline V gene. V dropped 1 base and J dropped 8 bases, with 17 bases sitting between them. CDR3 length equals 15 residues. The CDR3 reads CASSEDTAFLIEAFF. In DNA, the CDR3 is TGTGCCAGCAGTGAAGATACAGCTTTCCTTATCGAAGCTTTCTTT.

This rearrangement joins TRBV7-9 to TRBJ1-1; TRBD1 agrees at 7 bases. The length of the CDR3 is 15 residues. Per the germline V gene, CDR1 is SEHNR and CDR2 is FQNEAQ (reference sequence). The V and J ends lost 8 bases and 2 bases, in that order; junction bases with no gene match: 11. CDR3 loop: CASGTGTAANTEAFF. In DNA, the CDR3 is TGTGCCAGCGGCACTGGGACAGCAGCTAACACTGAAGCTTTCTTT.

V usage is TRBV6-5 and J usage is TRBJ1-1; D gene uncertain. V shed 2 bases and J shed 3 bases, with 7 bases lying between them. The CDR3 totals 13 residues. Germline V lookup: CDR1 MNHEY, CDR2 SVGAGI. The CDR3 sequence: CASSYRRDTEAFF. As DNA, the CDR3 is TGTGCCAGCAGTTACAGGAGGGACACTGAAGCTTTCTTT.

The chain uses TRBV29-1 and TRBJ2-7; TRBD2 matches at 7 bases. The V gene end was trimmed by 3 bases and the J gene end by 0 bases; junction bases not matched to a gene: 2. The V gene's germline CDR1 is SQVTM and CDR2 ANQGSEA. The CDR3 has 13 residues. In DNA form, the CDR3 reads TGCAGCGTTGAGGCTAGCGGCTCCTACGAGCAGTACTTC. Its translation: CSVEASGSYEQYF.

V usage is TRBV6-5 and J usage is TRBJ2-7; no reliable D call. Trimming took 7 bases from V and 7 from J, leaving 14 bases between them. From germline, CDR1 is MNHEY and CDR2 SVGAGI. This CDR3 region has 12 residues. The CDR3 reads CASKVGKGEQYF. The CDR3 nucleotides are TGTGCCAGCAAAGTAGGAAAGGGTGAGCAGTACTTC.

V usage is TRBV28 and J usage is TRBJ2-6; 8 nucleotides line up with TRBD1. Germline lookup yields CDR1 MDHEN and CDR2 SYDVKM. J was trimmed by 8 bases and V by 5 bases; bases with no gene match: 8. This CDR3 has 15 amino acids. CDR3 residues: CASSPPDRAPNVLTF. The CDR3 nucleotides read TGTGCCAGCAGTCCCCCGGACAGGGCCCCCAACGTCCTGACTTTC.

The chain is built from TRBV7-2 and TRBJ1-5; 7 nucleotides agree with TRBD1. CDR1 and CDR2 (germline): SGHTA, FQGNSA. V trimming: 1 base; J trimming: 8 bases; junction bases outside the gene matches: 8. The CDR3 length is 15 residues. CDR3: CASSLERTGDKPQHF. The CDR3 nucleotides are TGTGCCAGCAGCTTAGAGCGTACAGGGGACAAGCCCCAGCATTTT.

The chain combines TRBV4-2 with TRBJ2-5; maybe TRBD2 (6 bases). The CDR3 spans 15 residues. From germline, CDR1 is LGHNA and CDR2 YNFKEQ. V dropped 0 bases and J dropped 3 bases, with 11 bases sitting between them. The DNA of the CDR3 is TGTGCCAGCAGCCAAGACGGGACTGGCGAAGAGACCCAGTACTTC. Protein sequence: CASSQDGTGEETQYF.

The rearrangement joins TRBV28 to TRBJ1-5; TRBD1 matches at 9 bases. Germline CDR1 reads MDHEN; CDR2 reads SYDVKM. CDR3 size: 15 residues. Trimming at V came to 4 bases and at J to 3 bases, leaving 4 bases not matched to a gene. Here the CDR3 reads CASSSGTGFNQPQHF. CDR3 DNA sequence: TGTGCCAGCAGTTCCGGGACAGGGTTCAATCAGCCCCAGCATTTT.

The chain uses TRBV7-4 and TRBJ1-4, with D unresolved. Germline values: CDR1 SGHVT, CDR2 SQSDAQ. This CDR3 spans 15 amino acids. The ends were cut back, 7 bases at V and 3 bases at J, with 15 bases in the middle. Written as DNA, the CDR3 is TGTGCCAGCACCCCGATTGGGTTTGCTAATGAAAAACTGTTTTTT. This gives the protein CASTPIGFANEKLFF.

The CDR3 spells CASSAQGDSNQPQHF. CDR3 nucleotides: TGTGCCAGCAGTGCTCAGGGGGATAGCAATCAGCCCCAGCATTTT. This chain connects TRBV6-1 to TRBJ1-5; 7 nucleotides agree with TRBD1. Germline CDR1 is MNHNS and CDR2 is SASEGT. The CDR3 spans 15 residues. With V trimmed by 4 bases and J by 0 bases, 3 bases remained unmatched.

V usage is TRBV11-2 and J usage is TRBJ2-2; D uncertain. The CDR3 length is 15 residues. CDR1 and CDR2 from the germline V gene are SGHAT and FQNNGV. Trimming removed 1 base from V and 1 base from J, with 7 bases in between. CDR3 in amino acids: CASSLGLENTGELFF. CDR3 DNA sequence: TGTGCCAGCAGCTTAGGATTGGAGAACACCGGGGAGCTGTTTTTT.

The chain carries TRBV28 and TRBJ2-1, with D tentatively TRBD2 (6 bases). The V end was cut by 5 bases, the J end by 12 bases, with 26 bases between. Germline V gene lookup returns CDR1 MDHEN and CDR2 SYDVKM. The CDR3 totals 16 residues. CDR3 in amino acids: CASSPHKAGTLMGQFF. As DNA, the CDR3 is TGTGCCAGCAGTCCACATAAAGCGGGTACCTTAATGGGGCAGTTCTTC.

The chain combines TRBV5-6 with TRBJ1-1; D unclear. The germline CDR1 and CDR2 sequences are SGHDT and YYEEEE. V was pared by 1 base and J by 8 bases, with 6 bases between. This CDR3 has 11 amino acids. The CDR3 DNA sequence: TGTGCCAGCAGCTTGTACAGAGAAGCTTTCTTT. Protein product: CASSLYREAFF.

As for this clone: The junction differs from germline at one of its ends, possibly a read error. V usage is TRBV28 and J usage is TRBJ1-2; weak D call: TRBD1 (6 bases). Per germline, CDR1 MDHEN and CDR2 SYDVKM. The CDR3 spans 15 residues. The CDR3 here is CVSSVGQPTSYGYTF. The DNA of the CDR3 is TGTGTCAGCAGTGTAGGACAGCCAACTTCCTATGGCTACACCTTC.

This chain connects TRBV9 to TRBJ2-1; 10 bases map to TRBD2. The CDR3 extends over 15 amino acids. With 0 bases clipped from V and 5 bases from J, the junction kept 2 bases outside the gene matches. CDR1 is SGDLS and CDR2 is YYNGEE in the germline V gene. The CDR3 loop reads CASSVASGSNNEQFF. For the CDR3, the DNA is TGTGCCAGCAGCGTAGCTAGCGGGAGTAACAATGAGCAGTTCTTC.

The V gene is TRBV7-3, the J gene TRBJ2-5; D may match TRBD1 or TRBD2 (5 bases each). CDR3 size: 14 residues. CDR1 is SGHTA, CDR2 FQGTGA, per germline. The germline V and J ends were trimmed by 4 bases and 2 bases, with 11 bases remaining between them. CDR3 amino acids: CASSSGTLQETQYF. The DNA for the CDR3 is TGTGCCAGCAGCTCCGGGACCCTACAAGAGACCCAGTACTTC.

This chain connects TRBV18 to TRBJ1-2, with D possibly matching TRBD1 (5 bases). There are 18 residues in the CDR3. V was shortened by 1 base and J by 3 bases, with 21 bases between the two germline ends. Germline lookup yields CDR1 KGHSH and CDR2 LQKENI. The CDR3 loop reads CASSPLKARGITDYGYTF. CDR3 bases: TGTGCCAGCTCACCACTTAAGGCAAGGGGTATTACCGACTATGGCTACACCTTC.

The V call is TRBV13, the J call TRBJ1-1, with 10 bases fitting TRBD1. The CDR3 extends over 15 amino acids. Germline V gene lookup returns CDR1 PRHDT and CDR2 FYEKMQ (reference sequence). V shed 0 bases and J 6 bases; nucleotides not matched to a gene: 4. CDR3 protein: CASSLGRGTGAEAFF. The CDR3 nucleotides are TGTGCCAGCAGCTTAGGCCGGGGGACAGGGGCTGAAGCTTTCTTT.

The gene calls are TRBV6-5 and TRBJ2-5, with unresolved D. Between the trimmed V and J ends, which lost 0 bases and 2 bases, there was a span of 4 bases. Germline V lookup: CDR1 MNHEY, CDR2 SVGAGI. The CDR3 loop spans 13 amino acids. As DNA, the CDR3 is TGTGCCAGCAGTTACTCGGGGCAAGAGACCCAGTACTTC. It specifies CASSYSGQETQYF.

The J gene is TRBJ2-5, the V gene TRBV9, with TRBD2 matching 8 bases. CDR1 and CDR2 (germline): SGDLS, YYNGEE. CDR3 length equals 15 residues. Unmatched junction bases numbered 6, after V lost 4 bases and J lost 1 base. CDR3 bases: TGTGCCAGCAGCTACCGGGGGGGGTCCCAAGAGACCCAGTACTTC. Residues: CASSYRGGSQETQYF. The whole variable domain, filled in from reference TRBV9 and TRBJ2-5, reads DSGVTQTPKHLITATGQRVTLRCSPRSGDLSVYWYQQSLDQGLQFLIQYYNGEERAKGNILERFSAQQFPDLHSELNLSSLELGDSALYFCASSYRGGSQETQYFGPGTRLLVL.

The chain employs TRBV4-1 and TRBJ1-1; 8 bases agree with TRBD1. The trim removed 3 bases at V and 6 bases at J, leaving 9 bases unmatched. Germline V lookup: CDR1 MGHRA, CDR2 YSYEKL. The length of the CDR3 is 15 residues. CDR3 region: CASSHPFDRGAEAFF. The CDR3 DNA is TGCGCCAGCAGCCATCCTTTCGACAGGGGTGCTGAAGCTTTCTTT.

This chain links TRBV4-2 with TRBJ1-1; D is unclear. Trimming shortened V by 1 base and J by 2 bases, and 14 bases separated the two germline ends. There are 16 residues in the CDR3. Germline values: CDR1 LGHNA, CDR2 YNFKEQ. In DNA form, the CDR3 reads TGTGCCAGCAGCCAAGGTTTCGGGGATCCTAACACTGAAGCTTTCTTT. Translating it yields CASSQGFGDPNTEAFF.

In DNA form, the CDR3 reads TGTGCCAGCAGTTTAATGGACGGCAGTGTCCCAGATACGCAGTATTTT. It codes for CASSLMDGSVPDTQYF. V gene TRBV27 combines with J gene TRBJ2-3; D is uncertain. V was pared by 2 bases and J by 4 bases, with 16 bases between. The CDR3 runs 16 residues. CDR1 is MNHEY and CDR2 is SMNVEV in the germline V gene (reference sequence).

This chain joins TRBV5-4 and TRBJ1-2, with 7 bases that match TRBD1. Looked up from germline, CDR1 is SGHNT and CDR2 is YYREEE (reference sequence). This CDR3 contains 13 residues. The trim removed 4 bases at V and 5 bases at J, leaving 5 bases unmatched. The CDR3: CASSIGQEYGYTF. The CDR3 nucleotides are TGTGCCAGCAGCATCGGACAGGAATATGGCTACACCTTC.

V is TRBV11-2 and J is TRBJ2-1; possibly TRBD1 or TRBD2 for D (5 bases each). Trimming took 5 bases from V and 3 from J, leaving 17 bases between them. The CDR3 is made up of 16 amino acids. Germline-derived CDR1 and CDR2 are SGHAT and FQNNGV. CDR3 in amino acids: CASSLRDAHVYNEQFF. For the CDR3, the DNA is TGTGCCAGCAGCCTTAGGGACGCCCATGTCTACAATGAGCAGTTCTTC.

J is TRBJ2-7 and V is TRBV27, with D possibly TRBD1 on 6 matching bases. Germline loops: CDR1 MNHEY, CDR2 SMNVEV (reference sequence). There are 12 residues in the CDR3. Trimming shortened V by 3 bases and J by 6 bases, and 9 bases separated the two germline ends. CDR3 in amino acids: CASSFIGGEQYF. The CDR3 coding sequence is TGTGCCAGCAGTTTTATAGGGGGCGAGCAGTACTTC.

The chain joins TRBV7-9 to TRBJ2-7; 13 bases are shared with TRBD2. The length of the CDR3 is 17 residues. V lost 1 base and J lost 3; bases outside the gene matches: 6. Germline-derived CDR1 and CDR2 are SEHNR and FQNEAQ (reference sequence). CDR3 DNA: TGTGCCAGCAGCTTAGGGCCACTAGCGGGGGGGAGCTACGAGCAGTACTTC. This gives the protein CASSLGPLAGGSYEQYF.